This T cell receptor beta chain was captured in a study of T cell responses to AZD1222 COVID-19 vaccine. Whole-study findings and limits: It should be noted that donors were predominantly white British and more often female, and clonal diversity was possibly underestimated.

Comments on this clone: The antigen is undetermined.

Trimming left V 5 bases short and J 0 bases short, with 15 bases between. The V gene's germline CDR1 is SGHKS and CDR2 YYEKEE (reference sequence). This CDR3 has 17 amino acids. TCRdb keeps only in-frame clones here, not all; method: immunoSEQ multiplex PCR. The top ten hold 10% of the sample, which has around 50,000 clones, about 86% seen once. The chain uses TRBV5-5 and TRBJ2-6; possibly TRBD1 for D (6 bases). This specimen consisted of peripheral blood, obtained on day 0 of AZD1222 vaccination. This receptor was obtained from an adult in good health. The CDR3 loop is CASSRTVEFSGANVLTF. As DNA, the CDR3 is TGTGCCAGCAGTCGGACAGTCGAATTCTCTGGGGCCAACGTCCTGACTTTC.